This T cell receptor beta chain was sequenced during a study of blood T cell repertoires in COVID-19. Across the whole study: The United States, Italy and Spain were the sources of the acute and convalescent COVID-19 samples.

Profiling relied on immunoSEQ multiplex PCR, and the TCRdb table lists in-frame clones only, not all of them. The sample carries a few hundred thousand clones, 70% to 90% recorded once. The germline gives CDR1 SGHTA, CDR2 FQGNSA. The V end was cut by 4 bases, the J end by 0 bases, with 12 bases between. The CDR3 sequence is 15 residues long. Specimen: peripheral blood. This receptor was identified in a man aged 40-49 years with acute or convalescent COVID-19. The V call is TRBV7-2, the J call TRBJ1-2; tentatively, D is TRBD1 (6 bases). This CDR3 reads CASSSPGTPNYGYTF. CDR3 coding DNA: TGTGCCAGCAGCTCCCCAGGGACACCTAACTATGGCTACACCTTC.